This T cell receptor beta chain was sequenced for a study of CD4 T cells in relation to SARS-CoV-2 and coronaviruses. Background on the study: Shared crossreactive spike epitopes were mapped to their HLA restriction.

Deletions cut 0 bases from V and 3 bases from J, with 18 bases between. Germline-derived CDR1 and CDR2 are LNHNV and YYDKDF (reference sequence). The CDR3 is 17 residues long. The study, taken as a whole, reports: Memory recall responses, not primary responses primed in culture, are what the assay detects.

Method: immunoSEQ multiplex PCR; TCRdb's copy keeps in-frame clones and lacks some. The data show approximately 50,000 clones, 92% seen once. As for this clone: As yet, its antigen is unknown.

J is TRBJ2-7 and V is TRBV15; D may be TRBD2 (5 bases). This clonotype was obtained from an adult with COVID-19. Sequenced: naive CD4+ T cells from PBMCs. Subset reported: naive CD4+ T cells isolated by negative enrichment. The CDR3 DNA is TGTGCCACCAGCAGAGATCCCACGGCGGGTGGGGTCTACGAGCAGTACTTC. This sequence encodes CATSRDPTAGGVYEQYF.